This T cell receptor beta chain was sequenced in a study of cytotoxic CD8 clonotypes in ibrutinib-treated CLL. The overall study: Patient counts were roughly 10 relapsed/refractory, 15 treatment-naive and about 17 IGHV unmutated.

Notes on the study in general: Stable or contracted on treatment, public clonotypes were also uncommon.

Cryopreserved PBMCs yielded approximately 2.2 micrograms of genomic DNA for TCR beta libraries. The table came from immunoSEQ multiplex PCR; TCRdb's copy has only in-frame clones and leaves some out. Counted here are approximately 92,000 clones, around 77% occurring once; the ten biggest clones make up approximately 25%. As to this clone: The antigen is not known.

The sample consisted of PBMCs, taken after 24 months of ibrutinib treatment. The receptor's source is a human donor with chronic lymphocytic leukemia.

CDR3 sequence: CASSQGGFSNQPQHF. DNA of the CDR3: TGTGCCAGCAGCCAGGGAGGCTTTAGCAATCAGCCCCAGCATTTT. The chain couples TRBV7-6 to TRBJ1-5, with a tentative D call TRBD1 (5 bases). The germline V gene has CDR1 SGHVS and CDR2 FNYEAQ. The germline V and J ends were trimmed by 5 bases and 0 bases, with 11 bases remaining between them. The CDR3 is made up of 15 amino acids.